These 13 T cell receptor beta chains were all obtained from the same sample, sequenced in a study of OX40 agonist ivuxolimab in advanced cancers. The library was generated by the immunoSEQ multiplex PCR assay. TCRdb's version of the immuneACCESS table is confined to in-frame rearrangements and falls short of the full clone set. An unresolved V gene accounts for under half of the shortfall where checked; the remainder is of unknown origin. This sample lists under 50,000 clones; about 85% were detected once. The ten largest make up over 50% of the sample. Here the sequenced sample was CD4+ or CD8+ T cells sorted from blood, taken in a trial of the OX40 agonist ivuxolimab. These receptors all stem from an adult with an advanced solid tumor such as melanoma, head and neck, liver or kidney cancer.

The rearrangement links TRBV28 to TRBJ1-5; 7 bases map to TRBD1. CDR3 size: 13 residues. V shed 9 bases and J 6 bases; nucleotides not matched to a gene: 8. Germline assignment: CDR1 MDHEN and CDR2 SYDVKM. The CDR3 bases are TGTGCCAGTAGTACAGGGGCTCTTCAGCCCCAGCATTTT. As protein: CASSTGALQPQHF.

This chain joins TRBV27 and TRBJ2-7, with 7 nucleotides matching TRBD1. Germline CDR1 reads MNHEY; CDR2 reads SMNVEV (reference sequence). With V trimmed by 3 bases and J by 0 bases, 2 bases remained unmatched. The CDR3 is 14 amino acids. CDR3 loop: CASSLRGRSYEQYF. CDR3 coding DNA: TGTGCCAGCAGTTTGAGGGGGCGCTCCTACGAGCAGTACTTC.

The genes are TRBV28 and TRBJ2-3; 9 bases line up with TRBD1. The CDR3 spans 18 residues. Losses at the gene ends were 2 bases for V and 2 bases for J; bases not matched to a gene: 11. The germline V gene encodes CDR1 MDHEN and CDR2 SYDVKM. The CDR3 sequence: CASSLQARGTGYTDTQYF. The CDR3 DNA reads as TGTGCCAGCAGTTTACAAGCCCGGGGGACAGGGTACACAGATACGCAGTATTTT.

Only one count was recorded for this clone. The chain employs TRBV5-4 and TRBJ2-1; D is perhaps TRBD1 (6 bases). Trimming left V 4 bases short and J 3 bases short, with 8 bases between. Germline CDR1 reads SGHNT; CDR2 reads YYREEE (reference sequence). There are 13 residues in the CDR3. CDR3 nucleotide sequence: TGTGCCAGCAGCACGGACAGCTACAATGAGCAGTTCTTC. Its translation is CASSTDSYNEQFF. Full variable domain (rest looked up from reference TRBV5-4 and TRBJ2-1): ETGVTQSPTHLIKTRGQQVTLRCSSQSGHNTVSWYQQALGQGPQFIFQYYREEENGRGNFPPRFSGLQFPNYSSELNVNALELDDSALYLCASSTDSYNEQFFGPGTRLTVL.

In DNA form, the CDR3 reads TGTGCCAGCAGTTACACTCAGGCGGGGACCGGGGAGCTGTTTTTT. Its translation is CASSYTQAGTGELFF. The V gene is TRBV6-5, the J gene TRBJ2-2; D might be TRBD2 (6 bases). Germline CDR1 MNHEY, CDR2 SVGAGI. With 2 bases removed from V and 5 bases from J, the gap between germline ends came to 12 bases. This CDR3 spans 15 amino acids.

The chain joins TRBV7-2 to TRBJ1-2, with a weak D call TRBD1 (5 bases). Trimming left V 2 bases short and J 8 bases short, with 9 bases between. Germline CDR1 reads SGHTA; CDR2 reads FQGNSA. CDR3 size: 12 residues. The CDR3 region is CASSLQGSGYTF. The CDR3 DNA is TGTGCCAGCAGCTTACAGGGATCCGGCTACACCTTC.

The CDR3 DNA is TGTGCCAGCAGCTTGAGTCCAGGGGACGGCAATCAGCCCCAGCATTTT. This translates into CASSLSPGDGNQPQHF. V usage is TRBV5-5 and J usage is TRBJ1-5; TRBD1 is a possible D gene (6 bases). Germline CDR1 SGHKS, CDR2 YYEKEE (reference sequence). V gave up 1 base and J gave up 2 bases, with 13 bases separating them. This CDR3 comprises 16 residues. The whole variable domain, filled in from reference TRBV5-5 and TRBJ1-5, reads DAGVTQSPTHLIKTRGQQVTLRCSPISGHKSVSWYQQVLGQGPQFIFQYYEKEERGRGNFPDRFSARQFPNYSSELNVNALLLGDSALYLCASSLSPGDGNQPQHFGDGTRLSIL.

The V gene is TRBV7-9, the J gene TRBJ2-3, with 8 bases fitting TRBD2. The CDR3 runs to 12 residues. The J segment lost 5 bases and the V segment lost 10 bases, leaving 5 bases of the junction unmatched. Germline V lookup: CDR1 SEHNR, CDR2 FQNEAQ (reference sequence). CDR3 loop: CAMRGEVDTQYF. CDR3 bases: TGTGCCATGCGGGGGGAGGTAGATACGCAGTATTTT.

The chain carries TRBV5-4 and TRBJ2-3, with D uncertain. Germline lookup yields CDR1 SGHNT and CDR2 YYREEE (reference sequence). The CDR3 is 11 residues long. The V and J ends lost 8 bases and 2 bases respectively, with 6 bases between them. The CDR3 DNA sequence: TGTGCCAGACCTATCACAGATACGCAGTATTTT. Translated: CARPITDTQYF.

The chain joins TRBV5-1 to TRBJ1-1, with no clear D. Germline V gene data show CDR1 as SGHRS and CDR2 as YFSETQ. V gave up 2 bases and J gave up 1 base, with 9 bases separating them. The CDR3 totals 14 residues. The CDR3 DNA reads as TGCGCCAGCAGCTTAATGTGGGGGAACACTGAAGCTTTCTTT. Its protein is CASSLMWGNTEAFF.

The chain uses TRBV20-1 and TRBJ2-7, with 7 bases identical to TRBD2. V was pared by 6 bases and J by 7 bases, with 3 bases of the junction left unmatched. The CDR3 extends over 10 amino acids. Germline V gene lookup returns CDR1 DFQATT and CDR2 SNEGSKA (reference sequence). CDR3: CSAWREEQYF. CDR3 nucleotides: TGCAGTGCCTGGCGGGAGGAGCAGTACTTC.

This clone was detected only once. The CDR3 DNA reads as TGTGCCAGCAGCCTCGGGGGTTCAACTAATGAAAAACTGTTTTTT. This encodes CASSLGGSTNEKLFF. The V and J genes are TRBV5-4 and TRBJ1-4, with D perhaps TRBD1 (5 bases). CDR3 length equals 15 residues. The V gene's germline CDR1 is SGHNT and CDR2 YYREEE (reference sequence). With 4 bases removed from V and 0 bases from J, the gap between germline ends came to 10 bases.

The rearrangement joins TRBV28 to TRBJ1-2; the D is unclear. Germline values: CDR1 MDHEN, CDR2 SYDVKM. Trimming stripped 5 bases from V and 5 bases from J, with 18 bases between. CDR3 length: 15 amino acids. The CDR3 spells CASSRRGPSLYGYTF. As DNA, the CDR3 is TGTGCCAGCAGTCGACGAGGTCCTAGTTTGTATGGCTACACCTTC.